The following is a T cell receptor (beta chain) sequence with its context. Its antigen is unknown. These data belong to a study of cytomegalovirus exposure and HLA in healthy donors. Study details: An early data release held around 80 million unique TCRs from HLA-typed donors. Study-wide points: Follow-up analysis later connected one missense variant in DCLRE1C with trimming of TCR beta V- and J-genes.

The study ran its PCR with 60 Vbeta and 13 Jbeta primers. Sequenced by immunoSEQ multiplex PCR; TCRdb stores in-frame clones only, minus some. Of 150,000 to 200,000 clones in the sample, around 82% were seen once. The CDR3 sequence is 17 residues long. V lost 3 bases, J lost 1 base, and 9 bases stayed unmatched. Germline CDR1 and CDR2: MNHEY and SMNVEV (reference sequence). The receptor was derived from a middle-aged man in good health and CMV-seronegative. The chain has TRBV27 and TRBJ2-1; 7 bases are shared with TRBD2. Sequencing used PBMCs. CDR3 region: CASSFATLAASYNEQFF. DNA for the CDR3: TGTGCCAGCAGTTTCGCCACTCTAGCGGCATCCTACAATGAGCAGTTCTTC.